What follows are 21 T cell receptor beta chains derived from one specimen sequenced in a study of molecular identifiers for immune sequencing clone quantification. TCRdb re-derived calls from the PCR reads in MiXCR, one entry per CDR3 protein. The data hold about 510,000 distinct CDR3 sequences, with over 20% observed a single time. Sequencing input: naive CD8+ T cells from blood, with Jurkat cell RNA spiked in. Specified subset: FACS-sorted CD8+CD4-CCR7+CD45RA+ naive T cells. These receptors came from a human donor in good health. Some libraries in this study had Jurkat cell RNA spiked in.

This clonotype was observed many times. The V gene is TRBV9, the J gene TRBJ2-3; no definite D call. Germline V lookup: CDR1 SGDLS, CDR2 YYNGEE. The CDR3 length is 15 residues. V shed 4 bases and J shed 2 bases, with 14 bases lying between them. The CDR3 region has the DNA TGTGCCAGCAGCCCCTCCCAGCGAGCCACAGATACGCAGTATTTT. Its protein product is CASSPSQRATDTQYF.

This clonotype has a count of ten or more. The gene calls are TRBV20-1 and TRBJ1-6; D is unclear. The CDR3 covers 15 residues. Per the germline V gene, CDR1 is DFQATT and CDR2 is SNEGSKA (reference sequence). The germline V and J ends were trimmed by 0 bases and 14 bases, with 20 bases remaining between them. The CDR3 nucleotides are TGCAGTGCTAGAGATCTGGGGTCAGCAACTTTCACCCTCCACTTT. It yields the protein CSARDLGSATFTLHF.

In this sample, this clonotype turned up many times. The DNA for the CDR3 is TGTGCCAGCAGCGCGTGGACAGGGGCCAATCAGCCCCAGCATTTT. Residues: CASSAWTGANQPQHF. The V call is TRBV7-2, the J call TRBJ1-5, with 9 nucleotides matching TRBD1. The CDR3 consists of 15 residues. J was trimmed by 3 bases and V by 5 bases; bases with no gene match: 5. Germline-derived CDR1 and CDR2 are SGHTA and FQGNSA.

The genes are TRBV5-8 and TRBJ2-1; 11 positions agree with TRBD2. CDR1 and CDR2 from the germline V gene are SGHTS and YDEGEE. The CDR3 runs to 18 residues. Trimming took 0 bases from V and 8 from J; bases not matched to a gene: 13. CDR3 nucleotide sequence: TGTGCCAGCAGCTTGGTGTTGGGTAGCGGGAGGGCCACCGATGAGCAGTTCTTC. It yields the protein CASSLVLGSGRATDEQFF.

Only a few counts were recorded for this clonotype. The J gene is TRBJ2-1, the V gene TRBV30; 8 bases align to TRBD2. Unmatched junction bases numbered 9, after V lost 6 bases and J lost 2 bases. Per germline, CDR1 GTSNPN and CDR2 SVGIG (reference sequence). This CDR3 is built from 15 residues. The CDR3 DNA sequence: TGTGCCTGCCCGGGACTAGGTACTACCTACAATGAGCAGTTCTTC. Translated, it gives CACPGLGTTYNEQFF.

The gene calls are TRBV18 and TRBJ1-5; no firm D call. V lost 2 bases and J 1 base, leaving 6 bases between the germline ends. The length of the CDR3 is 14 residues. Germline CDR1 KGHSH, CDR2 LQKENI. The CDR3 region has the DNA TGTGCCAGCTCACCATATAGGAGCAATCAGCCCCAGCATTTT. Translation gives CASSPYRSNQPQHF.

V is TRBV20-1 and J is TRBJ2-1, with D unresolved. The germline V gene encodes CDR1 DFQATT and CDR2 SNEGSKA (reference sequence). CDR3 length: 13 amino acids. Trimming left V 2 bases short and J 7 bases short, with 12 bases between. The CDR3 sequence is CSARHPRWNEQFF. The CDR3, as DNA: TGCAGTGCTAGACACCCCCGGTGGAATGAGCAGTTCTTC.

In this sample, this clonotype turned up many times. The chain has TRBV5-1 and TRBJ2-3; D is uncertain. The V end lost 3 bases, the J end lost 1 base, and 9 bases lay between the germline ends. Germline V CDR1 and CDR2: SGHRS, YFSETQ. CDR3 size: 14 residues. CDR3 nucleotide sequence: TGCGCCAGCAGCTGGGCCCCCCGCACAGATACGCAGTATTTT. Protein: CASSWAPRTDTQYF.

The genes are TRBV7-9 and TRBJ2-3; 14 bases are shared with TRBD2. V shed 4 bases, J shed 4 bases, and the junction held 10 bases outside the gene matches. The germline CDR1 and CDR2 sequences are SEHNR and FQNEAQ (reference sequence). The CDR3 sequence is 18 residues long. The CDR3 DNA reads as TGTGCCAGCAGCTATAGCCCGGGACTAGCGGGAGAGGCAGATACGCAGTATTTT. The encoded protein is CASSYSPGLAGEADTQYF.

The chain carries TRBV4-1 and TRBJ2-1; 13 nucleotides agree with TRBD2. Germline values: CDR1 MGHRA, CDR2 YSYEKL. V dropped 2 bases and J dropped 6; count of bases not matched to a gene: 1. This CDR3 is built from 15 residues. CDR3 DNA: TGCGCCAGCAGCCAAACTAGCGGGAGGGCCAATGAGCAGTTCTTC. Its protein is CASSQTSGRANEQFF.

Concerning this clonotype itself: A junction boundary mismatches the germline segment, possibly from a read error. This chain joins TRBV5-3 and TRBJ2-7, with D unclear. TRBV5-3 is annotated as an ORF whose role is uncertain. The CDR3 runs to 10 residues. DNA for the CDR3: TGTGCCAGCGGGCCTTCTGAGCAGTGCTTC. Translation gives CASGPSEQCF.

Of note for this clonotype: At one boundary the junction diverges from the germline segment, which might be a read error. V and J are TRBV3-1 and TRBJ1-4, with 8 positions matching TRBD1. The CDR3 has 17 residues. CDR1 is LGHDT, CDR2 YNNKEL, per germline (reference sequence). CDR3 loop: CASGQWTGLGTNEKLFF. The DNA of the CDR3 is TGTGCCAGCGGCCAATGGACAGGGTTGGGCACTAATGAAAAACTGTTTTTT.

V usage is TRBV11-2 and J usage is TRBJ1-1; 8 bases align to TRBD1. This CDR3 comprises 16 residues. V dropped 1 base and J dropped 1; count of bases not matched to a gene: 5. The V gene's germline CDR1 is SGHAT and CDR2 FQNNGV. The CDR3 here is CASSLGMQGANTEAFF. In DNA, the CDR3 is TGTGCCAGCAGCTTAGGTATGCAGGGGGCGAACACTGAAGCTTTCTTT.

The chain recombines TRBV5-8 with TRBJ2-1; 8 bases agree with TRBD2. This CDR3 spans 16 amino acids. Trimming took 4 bases from V and 4 from J; bases not matched to a gene: 10. Germline assignment: CDR1 SGHTS and CDR2 YDEGEE. CDR3 bases: TGTGCCAGCAGCCTGACAGGACTAGCATCGTACAATGAGCAGTTCTTC. Its translation: CASSLTGLASYNEQFF.

This clonotype was seen a few times. V gene TRBV12-5 combines with J gene TRBJ2-2, with D uncertain. The CDR3 is made up of 16 amino acids. The germline V gene has CDR1 LGHNT and CDR2 FRNRAP. V dropped 3 bases and J dropped 1 base, with 12 bases sitting between them. CDR3 protein: CASGFDGYWNTGELFF. CDR3 nucleotides: TGTGCTAGTGGTTTTGATGGGTATTGGAACACCGGGGAGCTGTTTTTT.

The sample holds a few counts of this clonotype. The chain combines TRBV12-3 or TRBV12-4 with TRBJ1-1, with TRBD1 matching over 7 bases. V shed 0 bases and J 6 bases; nucleotides not matched to a gene: 4. CDR3 length: 14 residues. The CDR3 sequence: CASSLADRVAEAFF. CDR3 bases: TGTGCCAGCAGTTTAGCAGACAGGGTAGCTGAAGCTTTCTTT.

This clonotype was detected many times. The rearrangement uses TRBV20-1 and TRBJ2-7, with TRBD1 matching 9 bases. The V gene's germline CDR1 is DFQATT and CDR2 SNEGSKA (reference sequence). V lost 3 bases to trimming and J lost 1 base; unmatched junction nucleotides: 7. CDR3 length: 15 residues. The CDR3 DNA reads TGCAGTGCTAGGGACCGGGACAGGGTTTCCTACGAGCAGTACTTC. It specifies CSARDRDRVSYEQYF.

This clonotype was detected a few times. The CDR3 DNA is TGTGCCAGCAGTACAGGGGTACTCGAGCAGTACTTC. Protein product: CASSTGVLEQYF. The V and J genes are TRBV21-1 and TRBJ2-7; the table's D call TRBD1 went unverified against the DNA. TRBV21-1 is described as a pseudogene. The CDR3 has 12 residues.

The genes are TRBV27 and TRBJ2-2; D gene ambiguous. CDR1 and CDR2 (germline): MNHEY, SMNVEV (reference sequence). With 5 bases removed from V and 3 bases from J, the gap between germline ends came to 16 bases. The CDR3 runs to 16 residues. The CDR3 loop is CASSQIDKGYTGELFF. DNA for the CDR3: TGTGCCAGCAGTCAAATCGACAAGGGCTACACCGGGGAGCTGTTTTTT.

This clonotype appeared many times. The chain recombines TRBV4-2 with TRBJ2-7; D unclear. The ends were cut back, 0 bases at V and 0 bases at J, with 12 bases in the middle. The CDR3 consists of 16 residues. The germline V gene encodes CDR1 LGHNA and CDR2 YNFKEQ. The CDR3 sequence is CASSQEHGGSSYEQYF. The CDR3 region has the DNA TGTGCCAGCAGCCAAGAACACGGTGGAAGCTCCTACGAGCAGTACTTC.

In the case of this clonotype: This may come from a read error, since a much larger clone is one base off. This chain connects TRBV6-2 or TRBV6-3 to TRBJ1-5, with TRBD1 identical over 7 bases. After removal of 5 bases from V and 6 bases from J, the junction contained 7 bases not matched to a gene. Germline V lookup: CDR1 MNHEY, CDR2 SVGEGT. The CDR3 contains 14 residues. The CDR3 sequence is CASSHRGYSQPQHF. The CDR3 DNA reads as TGTGCCAGCAGTCACAGGGGATACAGTCAGCCCCAGCATTTT.